The next 19 T cell receptor beta chains were all read from a single sample in a study of blood T cell repertoires in COVID-19. Libraries were prepared by immunoSEQ multiplex PCR; TCRdb keeps only in-frame clonotypes and omits some of them. The sample shows under 300,000 clones, approximately 89% of them seen only once. Sequencing input: PBMCs or T cells enriched from blood (not recorded which). The receptor set was obtained from a woman aged 40-49 years with acute COVID-19.

The J gene is TRBJ1-1, the V gene TRBV5-1, with 7 nucleotides matching TRBD1. The CDR3 length is 13 residues. Germline CDR1 reads SGHRS; CDR2 reads YFSETQ. J was trimmed by 4 bases and V by 2 bases; bases with no gene match: 2. The DNA for the CDR3 is TGCGCCAGCAGCTTAGGGGGCCGCACTGAAGCTTTCTTT. Its protein is CASSLGGRTEAFF.

The chain recombines TRBV2 with TRBJ1-1; D gene unclear. The length of the CDR3 is 16 residues. Germline V lookup: CDR1 SNHLY, CDR2 FYNNEI. The ends were cut back, 5 bases at V and 5 bases at J, with 21 bases in the middle. As DNA, the CDR3 is TGTGCCAGCAGTTTAGAAGGTCTGGGAGAAGGGACTGAAGCTTTCTTT. Translated, it gives CASSLEGLGEGTEAFF. Together with reference TRBV2 and TRBJ1-1, the CDR3 gives the full variable domain: EPEVTQTPSHQVTQMGQEVILRCVPISNHLYFYWYRQILGQKVEFLVSFYNNEISEKSEIFDDQFSVERPDGSNFTLKIRSTKLEDSAMYFCASSLEGLGEGTEAFFGQGTRLTVV.

The chain carries TRBV9 and TRBJ1-3, with D hard to call. The CDR3 runs 13 residues. Germline CDR1 and CDR2: SGDLS and YYNGEE. V was cut by 0 bases and J by 4 bases, with 5 bases left in between. The CDR3 here is CASSVARGNTIYF. CDR3 coding DNA: TGTGCCAGCAGCGTAGCCAGAGGAAACACCATATATTTT.

V and J are TRBV30 and TRBJ1-2; 8 bases map to TRBD1. The CDR3 totals 14 residues. The V and J ends lost 4 bases and 8 bases, in that order; junction bases with no gene match: 12. CDR1 GTSNPN and CDR2 SVGIG come from the germline V gene (reference sequence). Here the CDR3 reads CAWTRTGTNRGYTF. Written as DNA, the CDR3 is TGTGCCTGGACAAGGACAGGGACAAACCGAGGCTACACCTTC.

The chain has TRBV5-4 and TRBJ2-7; 8 bases align to TRBD1. This CDR3 comprises 14 residues. The junction had 5 bases not matched to a gene; V was cut back by 4 bases and J by 2 bases. Germline V gene lookup returns CDR1 SGHNT and CDR2 YYREEE (reference sequence). In DNA form, the CDR3 reads TGTGCCAGCAGCCCCGGACAGGGAGCCTACGAGCAGTACGTC. This gives the protein CASSPGQGAYEQYV.

The J gene is TRBJ1-2, the V gene TRBV7-9; D is possibly TRBD1 (6 bases). The germline gives CDR1 SEHNR, CDR2 FQNEAQ (reference sequence). This CDR3 comprises 16 residues. The V and J ends lost 2 bases and 2 bases respectively, with 15 bases between them. CDR3 sequence reads: CASSLSSRTVNYGYTF. CDR3 in DNA: TGTGCCAGCAGCTTATCCTCCAGGACAGTCAACTATGGCTACACCTTC.

For the CDR3, the DNA is TGTGCCAGTAGTAAGTCAAACCTTCAGGGGAACATTCAGTACTTC. Protein: CASSKSNLQGNIQYF. The chain is built from TRBV19 and TRBJ2-4; tentative D call: TRBD1 (6 bases). The ends were cut back, 4 bases at V and 7 bases at J, with 17 bases in the middle. CDR1 and CDR2 (germline): LNHDA, SQIVND (reference sequence). The CDR3 extends over 15 amino acids. Variable domain in full (rest from reference TRBV19 and TRBJ2-4): DGGITQSPKYLFRKEGQNVTLSCEQNLNHDAMYWYRQDPGQGLRLIYYSQIVNDFQKGDIAEGYSVSREKKESFPLTVTSAQKNPTAFYLCASSKSNLQGNIQYFGAGTRLSVL.

The J gene is TRBJ1-6, the V gene TRBV2; D unclear. The CDR3 contains 15 residues. Germline loops: CDR1 SNHLY, CDR2 FYNNEI. V shed 4 bases and J shed 10 bases, with 17 bases lying between them. The CDR3: CASSGDVPKRSPLHF. Here the CDR3 DNA reads TGTGCCAGCAGTGGTGACGTGCCGAAGCGGTCACCCCTCCACTTT.

CDR3 coding DNA: TGTGCCAGCAGTGCGCCCGGGACAGGGTCGGCGCAGCCCCAGCATTTT. Translating it yields CASSAPGTGSAQPQHF. V gene TRBV6-1 combines with J gene TRBJ1-5, with 9 bases fitting TRBD1. Per germline, CDR1 MNHNS and CDR2 SASEGT. V trimming: 4 bases; J trimming: 7 bases; junction bases outside the gene matches: 11. The length of the CDR3 is 16 residues.

The chain has TRBV6-6 and TRBJ2-5, with 16 bases aligning to TRBD2. V was pared by 5 bases and J by 5 bases, with 8 bases of the junction left unmatched. The CDR3 sequence is 17 residues long. CDR1 and CDR2 (germline): MNHNY, SVGAGI (reference sequence). CDR3 sequence reads: CASSPIKGLAGGETQYF. CDR3 DNA: TGTGCCAGCAGTCCGATCAAGGGACTAGCGGGAGGGGAGACCCAGTACTTC.

CDR3 DNA: TGTGCCTGGAGGAGGAGTGACTATGGCTACACCTTC. Residues: CAWRRSDYGYTF. V is TRBV30 and J is TRBJ1-2; D is ambiguous. Germline V gene lookup returns CDR1 GTSNPN and CDR2 SVGIG (reference sequence). Trimming stripped 3 bases from V and 3 bases from J, with 8 bases between. This CDR3 contains 12 residues. Drawing the rest from reference TRBV30 and TRBJ1-2, the complete variable domain is SQTIHQWPATLVQPVGSPLSLECTVEGTSNPNLYWYRQAAGRGLQLLFYSVGIGQISSEVPQNLSASRPQDRQFILSSKKLLLSDSGFYLCAWRRSDYGYTFGSGTRLTVV.

The V call is TRBV5-1, the J call TRBJ2-7; no firm D call. The CDR3 totals 12 residues. The germline V gene has CDR1 SGHRS and CDR2 YFSETQ. Deletions cut 4 bases from V and 6 bases from J, with 11 bases between. CDR3 DNA: TGCGCCAGCAGCCTAGACCCCTCCGAGCAGTACTTC. It yields the protein CASSLDPSEQYF.

V is TRBV2 and J is TRBJ1-3; a possible D gene is TRBD1 (5 bases). V was shortened by 6 bases and J by 0 bases, with 12 bases between the two germline ends. This CDR3 comprises 15 residues. Per germline, CDR1 SNHLY and CDR2 FYNNEI. The CDR3 protein is CASRQEKSSGNTIYF. Written as DNA, the CDR3 is TGTGCCAGCAGACAGGAGAAGAGCTCTGGAAACACCATATATTTT.

V gene TRBV5-1 combines with J gene TRBJ1-1, with a weak D call TRBD1 (5 bases). The V end lost 4 bases, the J end lost 1 base, and 8 bases lay between the germline ends. The CDR3 covers 13 residues. From germline, CDR1 is SGHRS and CDR2 YFSETQ. As DNA, the CDR3 is TGCGCCAGCAGCGTACAGGAGAACACTGAAGCTTTCTTT. Amino acids: CASSVQENTEAFF.

The J gene is TRBJ2-3, the V gene TRBV5-1; D gene ambiguous. The V gene lost 1 base and the J gene lost 2 bases, with 8 bases spanning the gap. The CDR3 runs 14 residues. Germline lookup yields CDR1 SGHRS and CDR2 YFSETQ. In nucleotides, the CDR3 is TGCGCCAGCAGCTTGTTACTTTCCACAGATACGCAGTATTTT. Protein: CASSLLLSTDTQYF.

This clone came up once. The gene calls are TRBV30 and TRBJ1-3, with D maybe TRBD1 (6 bases). V shed 1 base and J shed 2 bases, with 12 bases lying between them. The CDR3 length is 15 residues. CDR1 GTSNPN and CDR2 SVGIG come from the germline V gene (reference sequence). CDR3: CAWSGFRGPGNTIYF. CDR3 nucleotides: TGTGCCTGGAGTGGATTCAGGGGTCCTGGAAACACCATATATTTT.

This clone was recorded only once. V gene TRBV5-4 combines with J gene TRBJ1-5; D remains unclear. This CDR3 has 15 amino acids. V was pared by 0 bases and J by 1 base, with 8 bases between. Germline V gene sequence: CDR1 SGHNT, CDR2 YYREEE (reference sequence). CDR3 amino acids: CASSLDPRSNQPQHF. The CDR3, as DNA: TGTGCCAGCAGCTTGGACCCGCGGAGCAATCAGCCCCAGCATTTT.

The chain uses TRBV2 and TRBJ2-7; D is possibly TRBD2 (7 bases). The CDR3 loop spans 14 amino acids. V was cut by 4 bases and J by 6 bases, with 16 bases left in between. Looked up from germline, CDR1 is SNHLY and CDR2 is FYNNEI. The DNA for the CDR3 is TGTGCCAGCAGTGGAAGGGGGGGGAAGGGCGAGCAGTACTTC. Its translation: CASSGRGGKGEQYF.

V usage is TRBV27 and J usage is TRBJ2-1; a possible D gene is TRBD1 (6 bases). Deletions cut 3 bases from V and 15 bases from J, with 15 bases between. Per germline, CDR1 MNHEY and CDR2 SMNVEV (reference sequence). The CDR3 has 12 residues. CDR3 nucleotide sequence: TGTGCCAGCAGTTTTGTAGGGGGTGAATGGTTCTTC. Its translation: CASSFVGGEWFF.